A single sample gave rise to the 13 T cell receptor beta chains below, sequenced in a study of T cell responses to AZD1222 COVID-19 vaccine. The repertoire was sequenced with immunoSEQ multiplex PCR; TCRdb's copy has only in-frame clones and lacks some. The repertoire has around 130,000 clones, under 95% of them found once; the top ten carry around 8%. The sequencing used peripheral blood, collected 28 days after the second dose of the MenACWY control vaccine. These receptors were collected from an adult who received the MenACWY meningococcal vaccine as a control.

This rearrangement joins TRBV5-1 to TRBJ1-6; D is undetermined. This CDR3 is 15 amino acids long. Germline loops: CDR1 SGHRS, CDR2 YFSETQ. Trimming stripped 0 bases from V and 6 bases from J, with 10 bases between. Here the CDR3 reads CASSLDPVTNSPLHF. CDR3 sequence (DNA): TGCGCCAGCAGCTTGGATCCGGTAACTAATTCACCCCTCCACTTT.

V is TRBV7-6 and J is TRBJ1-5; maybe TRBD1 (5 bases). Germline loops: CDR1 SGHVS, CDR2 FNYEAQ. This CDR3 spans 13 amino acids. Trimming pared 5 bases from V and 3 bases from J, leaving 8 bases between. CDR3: CASSTDNNQPQHF. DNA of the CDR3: TGTGCCAGCAGCACGGACAACAATCAGCCCCAGCATTTT.

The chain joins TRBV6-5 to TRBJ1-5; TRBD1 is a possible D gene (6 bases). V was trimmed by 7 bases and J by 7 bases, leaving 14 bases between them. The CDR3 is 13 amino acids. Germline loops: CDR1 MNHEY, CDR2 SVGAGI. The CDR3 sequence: CASTEQGGQPQHF. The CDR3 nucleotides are TGTGCCAGCACCGAACAGGGAGGCCAGCCCCAGCATTTT.

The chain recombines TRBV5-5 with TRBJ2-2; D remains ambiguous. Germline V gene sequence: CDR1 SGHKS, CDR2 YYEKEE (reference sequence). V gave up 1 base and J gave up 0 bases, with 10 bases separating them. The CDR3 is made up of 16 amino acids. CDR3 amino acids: CASSLLLGPNTGELFF. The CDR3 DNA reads TGTGCCAGCAGCTTGTTGCTGGGCCCGAACACCGGGGAGCTGTTTTTT.

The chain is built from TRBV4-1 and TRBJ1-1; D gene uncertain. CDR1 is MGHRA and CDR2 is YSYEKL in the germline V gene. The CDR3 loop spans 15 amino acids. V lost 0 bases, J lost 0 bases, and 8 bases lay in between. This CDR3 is CASSQDEAVNTEAFF. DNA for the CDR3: TGCGCCAGCAGCCAAGATGAGGCGGTGAACACTGAAGCTTTCTTT.

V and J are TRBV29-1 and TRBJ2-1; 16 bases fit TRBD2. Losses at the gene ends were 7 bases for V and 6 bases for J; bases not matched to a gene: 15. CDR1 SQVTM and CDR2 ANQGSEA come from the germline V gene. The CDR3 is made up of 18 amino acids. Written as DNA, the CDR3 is TGCAGCGCGAAAATAGGGACTAGCGGGGGGGCCGGCATCAATGAGCAGTTCTTC. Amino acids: CSAKIGTSGGAGINEQFF.

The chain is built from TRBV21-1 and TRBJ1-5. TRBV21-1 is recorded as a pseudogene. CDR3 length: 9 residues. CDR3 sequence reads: CASWQPQHF. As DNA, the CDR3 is TGTGCCAGCTGGCAGCCCCAGCATTTT.

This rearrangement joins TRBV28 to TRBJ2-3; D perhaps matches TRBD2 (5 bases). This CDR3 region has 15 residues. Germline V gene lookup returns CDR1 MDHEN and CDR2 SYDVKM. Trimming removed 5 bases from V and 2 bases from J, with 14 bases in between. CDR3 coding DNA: TGTGCCAGCAGTAAGATCGGACTCAACACAGATACGCAGTATTTT. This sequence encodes CASSKIGLNTDTQYF.

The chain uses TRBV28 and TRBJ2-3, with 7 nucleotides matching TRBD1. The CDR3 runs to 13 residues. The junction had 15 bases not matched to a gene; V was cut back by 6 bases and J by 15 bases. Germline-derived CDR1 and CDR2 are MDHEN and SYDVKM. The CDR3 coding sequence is TGTGCCAGCAGGACTTCCGGGACAGAGGGTTATTATTTT. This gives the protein CASRTSGTEGYYF.

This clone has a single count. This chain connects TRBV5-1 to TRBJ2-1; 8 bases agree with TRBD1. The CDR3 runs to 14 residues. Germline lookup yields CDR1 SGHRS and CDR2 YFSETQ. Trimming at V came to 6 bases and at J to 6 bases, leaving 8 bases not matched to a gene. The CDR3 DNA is TGCGCCAGCACCTCAGGGGGCCTCGCCAATGAGCAGTTCTTC. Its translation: CASTSGGLANEQFF.

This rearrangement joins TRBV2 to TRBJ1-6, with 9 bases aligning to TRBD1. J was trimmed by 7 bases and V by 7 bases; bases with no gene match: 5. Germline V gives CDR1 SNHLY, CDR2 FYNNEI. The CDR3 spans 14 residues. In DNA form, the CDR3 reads TGTGCCAGCAACCTGGGACAGGGAAATTCACCCCTCCACTTT. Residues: CASNLGQGNSPLHF.

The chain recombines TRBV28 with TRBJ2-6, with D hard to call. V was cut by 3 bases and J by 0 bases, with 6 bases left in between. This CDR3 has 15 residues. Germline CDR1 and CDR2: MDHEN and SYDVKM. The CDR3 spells CASSLDGSGANVLTF. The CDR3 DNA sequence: TGTGCCAGCAGTTTGGACGGCTCTGGGGCCAACGTCCTGACTTTC.

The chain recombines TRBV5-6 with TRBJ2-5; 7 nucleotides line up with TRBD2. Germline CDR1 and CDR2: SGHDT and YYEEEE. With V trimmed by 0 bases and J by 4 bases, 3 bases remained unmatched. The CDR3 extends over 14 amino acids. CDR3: CASSLASGGETQYF. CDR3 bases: TGTGCCAGCAGCTTGGCCTCGGGGGGAGAGACCCAGTACTTC. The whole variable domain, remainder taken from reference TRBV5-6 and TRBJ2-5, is DAGVTQSPTHLIKTRGQQVTLRCSPKSGHDTVSWYQQALGQGPQFIFQYYEEEERQRGNFPDRFSGHQFPNYSSELNVNALLLGDSALYLCASSLASGGETQYFGPGTRLLVL.